What follows are 26 T cell receptor beta chains derived from one specimen sequenced in a study of cytomegalovirus exposure and HLA in healthy donors. Primers: 60 Vbeta forward and 13 Jbeta reverse. Generated by immunoSEQ multiplex PCR, the TCRdb table keeps only in-frame clones and is missing some. The repertoire consists of about 140,000 clones, with around four fifths occurring once and the leading ten covering under 2.5%. Sequencing used PBMCs. The receptors shown here come from a man under 40 in good health and CMV-seronegative.

This clone was seen only once. This chain connects TRBV28 to TRBJ1-5; 7 nucleotides line up with TRBD1. This CDR3 is 18 amino acids long. CDR1 and CDR2 from the germline V gene are MDHEN and SYDVKM. Losses at the gene ends were 6 bases for V and 0 bases for J; bases not matched to a gene: 14. The CDR3 sequence: CASSSDSGTAYSNQPQHF. The CDR3 DNA sequence: TGTGCCAGCAGCTCCGACTCCGGGACAGCTTATAGCAATCAGCCCCAGCATTTT.

The chain recombines TRBV4-1 with TRBJ1-2; 7 nucleotides line up with TRBD1. The CDR3 runs to 15 residues. The germline V gene has CDR1 MGHRA and CDR2 YSYEKL. V gave up 3 bases and J gave up 3 bases; unmatched junction bases: 7. The CDR3 loop reads CASSHIVGGDYGYTF. The CDR3 DNA reads TGCGCCAGCAGCCATATCGTAGGGGGCGACTATGGCTACACCTTC.

In nucleotides, the CDR3 is TGTGCCAGCAGTCCACCCTGGCCCTTGGATACGCAGTATTTT. Translated: CASSPPWPLDTQYF. The chain links TRBV28 to TRBJ2-3; D remains ambiguous. There are 14 residues in the CDR3. V was cut by 5 bases and J by 6 bases, with 15 bases left in between. The V gene's germline CDR1 is MDHEN and CDR2 SYDVKM.

In this sample, this clone turned up a few times. The V and J genes are TRBV9 and TRBJ2-3, with 12 bases aligning to TRBD2. Germline-derived CDR1 and CDR2 are SGDLS and YYNGEE. Germline trimming cut 0 bases from V and 4 bases from J; bases unmatched to any gene: 3. The CDR3 covers 16 residues. CDR3 bases: TGTGCCAGCAGCGTAGGGACTAGCGGGACATCAGATACGCAGTATTTT. Translation: CASSVGTSGTSDTQYF. Based on the CDR3 plus reference TRBV9 and TRBJ2-3, the full variable domain is DSGVTQTPKHLITATGQRVTLRCSPRSGDLSVYWYQQSLDQGLQFLIQYYNGEERAKGNILERFSAQQFPDLHSELNLSSLELGDSALYFCASSVGTSGTSDTQYFGPGTRLTVL.

As to this clone: Other DNA sequences within the sample encode an identical CDR3. This chain uses TRBV27 with TRBJ1-1; 9 nucleotides match TRBD1. CDR3 length equals 16 residues. Germline V gene data show CDR1 as MNHEY and CDR2 as SMNVEV (reference sequence). V lost 4 bases and J lost 1; bases outside the gene matches: 7. The CDR3 sequence: CASSSLPGQGNTEAFF. The CDR3 coding sequence is TGTGCCAGCAGTTCATTACCGGGACAGGGGAACACTGAAGCTTTCTTT.

The rearrangement links TRBV27 to TRBJ1-1; D gene unclear. The germline gives CDR1 MNHEY, CDR2 SMNVEV (reference sequence). This CDR3 comprises 13 residues. Trimming stripped 2 bases from V and 0 bases from J, with 4 bases between. The CDR3 is CASSLALNTEAFF. The CDR3 nucleotides are TGTGCCAGCAGTTTAGCGTTGAACACTGAAGCTTTCTTT.

This chain uses TRBV5-1 with TRBJ2-7; 8 bases map to TRBD1. J gave up 2 bases and V 5 bases, and 9 bases lay outside the gene matches. The CDR3 consists of 15 residues. Germline V gives CDR1 SGHRS, CDR2 YFSETQ. Here the CDR3 reads CASRSGTGFTYEQYF. CDR3 nucleotides: TGCGCCAGCAGGTCCGGGACAGGATTCACCTACGAGCAGTACTTC.

The chain couples TRBV6-5 to TRBJ1-6, with no clear D. Between the trimmed V and J ends, which lost 6 bases and 9 bases, there was a span of 15 bases. Germline lookup yields CDR1 MNHEY and CDR2 SVGAGI. CDR3 length: 14 residues. CDR3: CASSARSGSSPLHF. CDR3 nucleotide sequence: TGTGCCAGCAGCGCCCGCTCCGGGAGTTCACCCCTCCACTTT.

The chain is built from TRBV19 and TRBJ1-2, with TRBD1 matching over 9 bases. This CDR3 region has 14 residues. V lost 3 bases and J lost 6; bases outside the gene matches: 5. Germline V CDR1 and CDR2: LNHDA, SQIVND (reference sequence). The CDR3 is CASSIRDRDNGYTF. CDR3 in DNA: TGTGCCAGTAGTATCCGGGACAGGGATAATGGCTACACCTTC.

In this sample, this clone turned up a few times. CDR3 coding DNA: TGCGCCAGCAGCGGGACAGGGGACCCCTACGAGCAGTACTTC. Translation: CASSGTGDPYEQYF. The chain has TRBV5-1 and TRBJ2-7; 10 nucleotides agree with TRBD1. The CDR3 length is 14 residues. The trim removed 4 bases at V and 2 bases at J, leaving 3 bases unmatched. CDR1 SGHRS and CDR2 YFSETQ come from the germline V gene.

This clone has just one count. This chain joins TRBV10-3 and TRBJ2-7, with 8 bases that match TRBD2. This CDR3 has 15 amino acids. Trimming removed 3 bases from V and 6 bases from J; junction bases left unmatched: 10. Germline V lookup: CDR1 ENHRY, CDR2 SYGVKD. CDR3 nucleotide sequence: TGTGCCATCAGTGATGGGACTAGAGGTCGGGGCGAGCAGTACTTC. It encodes CAISDGTRGRGEQYF.

V usage is TRBV28 and J usage is TRBJ2-5; unclear D gene. V gave up 3 bases and J gave up 4 bases, with 12 bases separating them. Germline CDR1 reads MDHEN; CDR2 reads SYDVKM. This CDR3 contains 14 residues. The CDR3 loop reads CASSLVAVIETQYF. CDR3 nucleotides: TGTGCCAGCAGTTTGGTGGCGGTGATAGAGACCCAGTACTTC.

The rearrangement uses TRBV11-3 and TRBJ2-1; 9 nucleotides align to TRBD2. From germline, CDR1 is SGHNT and CDR2 YENEEA. Trimming removed 5 bases from V and 8 bases from J; junction bases left unmatched: 13. The CDR3 sequence is 16 residues long. As DNA, the CDR3 is TGTGCCAGCAGCCCTGATGGGCGGGGGGGTATCGATGAGCAGTTCTTC. Residues: CASSPDGRGGIDEQFF.

The rearrangement uses TRBV10-3 and TRBJ1-1; 9 bases align to TRBD1. V gave up 6 bases and J gave up 1 base; unmatched junction bases: 0. The CDR3 is made up of 13 amino acids. Germline V gene data show CDR1 as ENHRY and CDR2 as SYGVKD. CDR3 in amino acids: CAIRGQGNTEAFF. The CDR3 nucleotides are TGTGCCATCAGGGGACAGGGGAACACTGAAGCTTTCTTT.

V usage is TRBV28 and J usage is TRBJ1-2, with 9 bases aligning to TRBD1. The CDR3 spans 15 residues. V was pared by 7 bases and J by 8 bases, with 14 bases of the junction left unmatched. The V gene's germline CDR1 is MDHEN and CDR2 SYDVKM. CDR3 sequence reads: CASIPYPGQGKGYTF. Here the CDR3 DNA reads TGTGCCAGCATCCCGTACCCGGGACAGGGAAAGGGCTACACCTTC.

The chain has TRBV7-3 and TRBJ1-5; maybe TRBD1 (5 bases). Trimming pared 1 base from V and 7 bases from J, leaving 8 bases between. The CDR3 is 13 residues long. CDR1 is SGHTA and CDR2 is FQGTGA in the germline V gene. In nucleotides, the CDR3 is TGTGCCAGCAGCTTAATGCAGGGCCAGCCCCAGCATTTT. It is translated as CASSLMQGQPQHF.

CDR3 coding DNA: TGTGCCAGCAGCGTCCGGGACAGGAGGCTTAGGCGAGGTGGCTACACCTTC. Translated, it gives CASSVRDRRLRRGGYTF. The gene calls are TRBV11-2 and TRBJ1-2; TRBD1 matches at 8 bases. V trimming: 5 bases; J trimming: 7 bases; junction bases outside the gene matches: 18. Germline V CDR1 and CDR2: SGHAT, FQNNGV. The CDR3 is 17 amino acids.

The rearrangement links TRBV19 to TRBJ2-7; D remains unclear. V dropped 4 bases and J dropped 2 bases, with 12 bases sitting between them. Germline V CDR1 and CDR2: LNHDA, SQIVND (reference sequence). The CDR3 is 14 residues long. For the CDR3, the DNA is TGTGCCAGTAGTAGTCGAGAGGCACCCTACGAGCAGTACTTC. It encodes CASSSREAPYEQYF. Together with reference TRBV19 and TRBJ2-7, the CDR3 gives the full variable domain: DGGITQSPKYLFRKEGQNVTLSCEQNLNHDAMYWYRQDPGQGLRLIYYSQIVNDFQKGDIAEGYSVSREKKESFPLTVTSAQKNPTAFYLCASSSREAPYEQYFGPGTRLTVT.

The rearrangement joins TRBV27 to TRBJ1-5, with D possibly being TRBD1 (5 bases). The CDR3 has 14 residues. Germline V CDR1 and CDR2: MNHEY, SMNVEV (reference sequence). V lost 5 bases and J 4 bases, leaving 12 bases between the germline ends. CDR3 region: CASSPLTVNQPQHF. CDR3 DNA: TGTGCCAGCAGTCCTCTGACAGTGAATCAGCCCCAGCATTTT.

The V call is TRBV5-4, the J call TRBJ2-4; D possibly corresponds to TRBD1 (5 bases). This CDR3 comprises 15 residues. CDR1 and CDR2 from the germline V gene are SGHNT and YYREEE (reference sequence). Trimming pared 1 base from V and 1 base from J, leaving 9 bases between. The CDR3 nucleotides are TGTGCCAGCAGCTTGCAAACAGGTGCCAAAAACATTCAGTACTTC. Amino acids: CASSLQTGAKNIQYF. Based on the CDR3 plus reference TRBV5-4 and TRBJ2-4, the full variable domain is ETGVTQSPTHLIKTRGQQVTLRCSSQSGHNTVSWYQQALGQGPQFIFQYYREEENGRGNFPPRFSGLQFPNYSSELNVNALELDDSALYLCASSLQTGAKNIQYFGAGTRLSVL.

This sequence joins TRBV14 and TRBJ2-7; D is perhaps TRBD1 (9 bases). The V end lost 4 bases, the J end lost 0 bases, and 16 bases lay between the germline ends. Per germline, CDR1 SGHDN and CDR2 FVKESK. The CDR3 consists of 16 residues. This CDR3 reads CASSPSGGQGSYEQYF. In DNA, the CDR3 is TGTGCCAGCAGCCCGAGCGGGGGACAGGGCTCCTACGAGCAGTACTTC.

The V and J genes are TRBV5-1 and TRBJ1-2, with 7 bases that match TRBD1. With V trimmed by 5 bases and J by 5 bases, 12 bases remained unmatched. Germline values: CDR1 SGHRS, CDR2 YFSETQ. The CDR3 consists of 15 residues. The CDR3 DNA is TGCGCCAGCAGGCACGCAGGGGGAAAAGGGTATGGCTACACCTTC. Translation gives CASRHAGGKGYGYTF.

This clone showed up just once. The V call is TRBV28, the J call TRBJ1-1; D might be TRBD1 (5 bases). V shed 3 bases and J shed 4 bases, with 15 bases lying between them. Germline V gene lookup returns CDR1 MDHEN and CDR2 SYDVKM. This CDR3 comprises 15 residues. In DNA form, the CDR3 reads TGTGCCAGCAGTTTTTTCGAGAAGGGGCGCACTGAAGCTTTCTTT. Residues: CASSFFEKGRTEAFF.

The genes are TRBV28 and TRBJ2-5, with a tentative D call TRBD1 (6 bases). The ends were cut back, 5 bases at V and 5 bases at J, with 18 bases in the middle. The CDR3 spans 15 residues. Germline-derived CDR1 and CDR2 are MDHEN and SYDVKM. The CDR3 sequence is CASSLRRDTGETQYF. For the CDR3, the DNA is TGTGCCAGCAGTCTACGCCGGGACACGGGGGAGACCCAGTACTTC. Variable domain in full (rest from reference TRBV28 and TRBJ2-5): DVKVTQSSRYLVKRTGEKVFLECVQDMDHENMFWYRQDPGLGLRLIYFSYDVKMKEKGDIPEGYSVSREKKERFSLILESASTNQTSMYLCASSLRRDTGETQYFGPGTRLLVL.

The V call is TRBV18, the J call TRBJ1-3, with D maybe TRBD1 (5 bases). This CDR3 is 16 amino acids long. Trimming shortened V by 2 bases and J by 1 base, and 12 bases separated the two germline ends. Germline loops: CDR1 KGHSH, CDR2 LQKENI. CDR3 sequence: CASSPTIRGSGNTIYF. The CDR3 DNA is TGTGCCAGCTCACCAACGATCCGGGGGTCTGGAAACACCATATATTTT.

The gene calls are TRBV5-1 and TRBJ1-4, with D possibly matching TRBD1 (5 bases). Trimming cost V 0 bases and J 5 bases, with 11 bases left between them. The CDR3 runs to 15 residues. Germline CDR1 and CDR2: SGHRS and YFSETQ. The CDR3 DNA sequence: TGCGCCAGCAGCTTGGCGGGGGAATGGAATGAAAAACTGTTTTTT. Translating it yields CASSLAGEWNEKLFF.